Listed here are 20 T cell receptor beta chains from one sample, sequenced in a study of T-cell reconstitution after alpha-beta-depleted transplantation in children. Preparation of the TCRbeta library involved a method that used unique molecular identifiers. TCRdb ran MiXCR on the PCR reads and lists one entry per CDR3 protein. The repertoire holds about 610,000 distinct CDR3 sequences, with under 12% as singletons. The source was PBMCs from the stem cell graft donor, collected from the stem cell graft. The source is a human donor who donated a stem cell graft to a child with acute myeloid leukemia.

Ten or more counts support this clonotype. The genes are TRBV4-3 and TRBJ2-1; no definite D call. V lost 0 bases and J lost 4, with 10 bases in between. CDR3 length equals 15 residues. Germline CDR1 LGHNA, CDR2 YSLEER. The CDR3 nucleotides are TGCGCCAGCAGCCAAGAGAAGTTGAGATACAATGAGCAGTTCTTC. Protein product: CASSQEKLRYNEQFF.

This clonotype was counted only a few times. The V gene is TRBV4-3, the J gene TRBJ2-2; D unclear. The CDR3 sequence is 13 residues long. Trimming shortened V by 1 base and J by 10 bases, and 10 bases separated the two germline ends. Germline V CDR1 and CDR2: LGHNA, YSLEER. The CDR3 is CASSQVASKELFF. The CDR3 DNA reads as TGCGCCAGCAGCCAAGTAGCCTCGAAGGAGCTGTTTTTT.

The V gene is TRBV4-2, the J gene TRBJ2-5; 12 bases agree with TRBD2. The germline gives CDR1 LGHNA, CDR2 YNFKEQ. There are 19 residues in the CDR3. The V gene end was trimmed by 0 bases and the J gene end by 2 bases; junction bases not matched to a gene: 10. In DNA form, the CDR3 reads TGTGCCAGCAGCCAAGATGGACTAGCGGGGACAGGTGGGCAAGAGACCCAGTACTTC. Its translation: CASSQDGLAGTGGQETQYF.

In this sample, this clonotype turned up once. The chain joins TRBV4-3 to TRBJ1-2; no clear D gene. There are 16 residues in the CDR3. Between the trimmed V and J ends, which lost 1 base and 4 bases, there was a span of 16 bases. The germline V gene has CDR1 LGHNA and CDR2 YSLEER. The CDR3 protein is CASSQVFASPIYGYTF. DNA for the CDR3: TGCGCCAGCAGCCAAGTATTCGCCAGCCCTATCTATGGCTACACCTTC.

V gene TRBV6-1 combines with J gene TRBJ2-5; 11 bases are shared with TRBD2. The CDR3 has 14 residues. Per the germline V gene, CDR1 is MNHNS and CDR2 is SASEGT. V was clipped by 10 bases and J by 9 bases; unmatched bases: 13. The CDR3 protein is CATIMTSGTRAQYF. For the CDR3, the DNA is TGTGCCACCATCATGACTAGCGGGACGCGGGCCCAGTACTTC.

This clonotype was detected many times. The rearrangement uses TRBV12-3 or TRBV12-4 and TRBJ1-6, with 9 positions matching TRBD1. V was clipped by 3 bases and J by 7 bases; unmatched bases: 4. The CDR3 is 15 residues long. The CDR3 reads CASSFTGTGNSPLHF. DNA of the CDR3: TGTGCCAGCAGTTTCACCGGGACAGGGAATTCACCCCTCCACTTT.

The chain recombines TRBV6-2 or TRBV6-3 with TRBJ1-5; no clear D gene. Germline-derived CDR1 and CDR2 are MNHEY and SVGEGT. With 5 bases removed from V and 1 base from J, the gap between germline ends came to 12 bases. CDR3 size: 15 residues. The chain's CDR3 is CASSPLWLSNQPQHF. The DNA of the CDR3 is TGTGCCAGCAGTCCCCTATGGCTGAGCAATCAGCCCCAGCATTTT.

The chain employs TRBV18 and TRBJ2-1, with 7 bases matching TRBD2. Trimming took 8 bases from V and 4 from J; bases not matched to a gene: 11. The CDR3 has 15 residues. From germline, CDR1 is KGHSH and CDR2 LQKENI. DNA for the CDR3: TGTGCCAGCGCCCGACTAGCCGTTCAGTACAATGAGCAGTTCTTC. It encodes CASARLAVQYNEQFF.

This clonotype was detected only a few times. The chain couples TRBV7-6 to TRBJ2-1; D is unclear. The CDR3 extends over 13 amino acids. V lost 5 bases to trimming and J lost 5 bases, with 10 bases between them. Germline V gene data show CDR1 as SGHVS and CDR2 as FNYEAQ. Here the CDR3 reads CASSAGLNNEQFF. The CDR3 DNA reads TGTGCCAGCAGCGCCGGCTTGAACAATGAGCAGTTCTTC. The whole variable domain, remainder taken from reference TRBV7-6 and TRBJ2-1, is GAGVSQSPRYKVTKRGQDVALRCDPISGHVSLYWYRQALGQGPEFLTYFNYEAQQDKSGLPNDRFSAERPEGSISTLTIQRTEQRDSAMYRCASSAGLNNEQFFGPGTRLTVL.

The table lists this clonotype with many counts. CDR3 nucleotides: TGCAGTGCTAGAGTACTAGCGGGGACCAATGAGCAGTTCTTC. The encoded protein is CSARVLAGTNEQFF. The rearrangement joins TRBV20-1 to TRBJ2-1, with 10 positions matching TRBD2. V lost 1 base and J lost 6; bases outside the gene matches: 3. CDR1 DFQATT and CDR2 SNEGSKA come from the germline V gene (reference sequence). CDR3 size: 14 residues.

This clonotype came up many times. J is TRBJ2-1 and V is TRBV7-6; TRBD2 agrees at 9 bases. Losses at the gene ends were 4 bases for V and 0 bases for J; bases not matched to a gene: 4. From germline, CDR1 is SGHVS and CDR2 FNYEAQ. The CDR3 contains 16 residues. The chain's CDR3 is CASSSETSGSYNEQFF. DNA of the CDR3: TGTGCCAGCAGCTCTGAGACTAGCGGCTCCTACAATGAGCAGTTCTTC.

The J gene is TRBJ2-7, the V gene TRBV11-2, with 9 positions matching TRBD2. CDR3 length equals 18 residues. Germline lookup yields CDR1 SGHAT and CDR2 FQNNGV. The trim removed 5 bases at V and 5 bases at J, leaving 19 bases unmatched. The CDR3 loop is CASSSSSGNRLDPHEQYF. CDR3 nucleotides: TGTGCCAGCAGCAGCTCTAGCGGGAATCGATTAGACCCCCACGAGCAGTACTTC.

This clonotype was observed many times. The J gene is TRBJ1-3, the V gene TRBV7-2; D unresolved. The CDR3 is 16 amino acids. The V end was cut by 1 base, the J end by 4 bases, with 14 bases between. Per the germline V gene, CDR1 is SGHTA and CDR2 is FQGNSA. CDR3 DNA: TGTGCCAGCAGCTTAGTCGAGGCGGGTAGCGGAAACACCATATATTTT. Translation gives CASSLVEAGSGNTIYF. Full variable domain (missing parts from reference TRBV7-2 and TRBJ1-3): GAGVSQSPSNKVTEKGKDVELRCDPISGHTALYWYRQSLGQGLEFLIYFQGNSAPDKSGLPSDRFSAERTGGSVSTLTIQRTQQEDSAVYLCASSLVEAGSGNTIYFGEGSWLTVV.

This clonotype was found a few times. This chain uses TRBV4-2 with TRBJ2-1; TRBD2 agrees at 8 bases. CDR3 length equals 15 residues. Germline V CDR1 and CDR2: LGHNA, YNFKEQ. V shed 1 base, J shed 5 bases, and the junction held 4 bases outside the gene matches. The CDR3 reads CASSQGERENNEQFF. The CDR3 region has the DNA TGTGCCAGCAGCCAAGGGGAGCGGGAGAACAATGAGCAGTTCTTC.

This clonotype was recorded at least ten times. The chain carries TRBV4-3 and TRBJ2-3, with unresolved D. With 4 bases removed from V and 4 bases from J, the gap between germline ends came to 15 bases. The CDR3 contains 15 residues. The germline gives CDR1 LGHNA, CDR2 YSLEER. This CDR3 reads CASSPTIRNSDTQYF. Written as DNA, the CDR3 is TGCGCCAGCAGCCCTACGATTAGAAATTCAGATACGCAGTATTTT.

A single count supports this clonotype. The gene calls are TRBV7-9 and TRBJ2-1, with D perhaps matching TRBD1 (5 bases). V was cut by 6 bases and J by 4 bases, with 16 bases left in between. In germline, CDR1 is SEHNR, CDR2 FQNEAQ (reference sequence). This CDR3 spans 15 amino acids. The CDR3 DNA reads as TGTGCCAGCAGACCTAGTAGGGGAATATACAATGAGCAGTTCTTC. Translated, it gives CASRPSRGIYNEQFF.

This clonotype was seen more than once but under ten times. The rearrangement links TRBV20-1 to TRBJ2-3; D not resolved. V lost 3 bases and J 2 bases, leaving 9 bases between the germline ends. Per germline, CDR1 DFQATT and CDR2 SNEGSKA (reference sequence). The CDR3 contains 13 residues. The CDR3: CSARVSHTDTQYF. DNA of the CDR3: TGCAGTGCTAGGGTCAGTCACACAGATACGCAGTATTTT.

CDR3 loop: CASSGTGGWNTEAFF. In DNA form, the CDR3 reads TGTGCCAGCAGCGGAACAGGGGGCTGGAACACTGAAGCTTTCTTT. V usage is TRBV9 and J usage is TRBJ1-1, with 9 bases aligning to TRBD1. This CDR3 spans 15 amino acids. Unmatched junction bases numbered 4, after V lost 3 bases and J lost 1 base. CDR1 and CDR2 from the germline V gene are SGDLS and YYNGEE.

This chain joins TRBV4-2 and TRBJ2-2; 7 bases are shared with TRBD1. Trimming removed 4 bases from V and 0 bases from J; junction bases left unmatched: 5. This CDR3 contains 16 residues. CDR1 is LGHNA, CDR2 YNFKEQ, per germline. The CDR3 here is CASSRAQGTNTGELFF. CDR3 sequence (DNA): TGTGCCAGCAGCCGGGCACAGGGGACGAACACCGGGGAGCTGTTTTTT.

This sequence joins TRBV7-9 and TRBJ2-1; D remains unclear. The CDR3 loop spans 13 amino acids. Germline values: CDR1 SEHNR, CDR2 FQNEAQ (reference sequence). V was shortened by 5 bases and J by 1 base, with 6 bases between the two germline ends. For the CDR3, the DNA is TGTGCCAGCAGCCGACCGTCCTACAATGAGCAGTTCTTC. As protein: CASSRPSYNEQFF.